These 32 T cell receptor beta chains share one sample of origin, sequenced in a study of blood T cell repertoires in COVID-19. The table came from immunoSEQ multiplex PCR; TCRdb's copy has only in-frame clones and leaves some out. The top ten clones hold around 6.5% of a sample with 150,000 to 200,000 clones, 86% of them seen once. What was sequenced was peripheral blood. The receptors shown here come from a woman older than 75 in a cohort sampled during active or convalescent COVID-19.

The chain carries TRBV13 and TRBJ2-5; 11 nucleotides agree with TRBD2. CDR3 length: 15 amino acids. Trimming took 5 bases from V and 2 from J; bases not matched to a gene: 4. Germline-derived CDR1 and CDR2 are PRHDT and FYEKMQ (reference sequence). CDR3 nucleotides: TGTGCCAGCAGCGATTTAGCGGGGGGGCAAGAGACCCAGTACTTC. Amino acids: CASSDLAGGQETQYF.

The genes are TRBV19 and TRBJ2-3; perhaps TRBD2 as D (6 bases). The germline V gene encodes CDR1 LNHDA and CDR2 SQIVND (reference sequence). V was shortened by 2 bases and J by 5 bases, with 20 bases between the two germline ends. This CDR3 region has 17 residues. For the CDR3, the DNA is TGTGCCAGTAGTATACGCGGGACGCGACTTTCTGGAGATACGCAGTATTTT. This sequence encodes CASSIRGTRLSGDTQYF.

The CDR3 DNA sequence: TGTGCCAGCAGCCCCATTGGCGGGGAAACAGATACGCAGTATTTT. Translating gives CASSPIGGETDTQYF. The V and J genes are TRBV2 and TRBJ2-3, with D possibly matching TRBD2 (6 bases). The CDR3 is 15 amino acids. Germline CDR1 reads SNHLY; CDR2 reads FYNNEI. The V end was cut by 6 bases, the J end by 3 bases, with 16 bases between.

This sequence joins TRBV6-5 and TRBJ1-5, with D possibly matching TRBD1 (6 bases). This CDR3 comprises 13 residues. V gave up 8 bases and J gave up 7 bases, with 15 bases separating them. The germline CDR1 and CDR2 sequences are MNHEY and SVGAGI. CDR3 region: CASSRGSGQPQHF. The CDR3 DNA reads as TGTGCCAGCTCGAGGGGGTCGGGCCAGCCCCAGCATTTT.

The V gene is TRBV6-1, the J gene TRBJ1-1; D remains unclear. The V gene's germline CDR1 is MNHNS and CDR2 SASEGT. This CDR3 is built from 14 residues. V lost 2 bases, J lost 5 bases, and 12 bases lay in between. The CDR3 reads CASSEPGRGTEAFF. The CDR3 bases are TGTGCCAGCAGTGAACCGGGCCGCGGGACTGAAGCTTTCTTT.

V usage is TRBV30 and J usage is TRBJ1-5; D not certain. This CDR3 spans 14 amino acids. Looked up from germline, CDR1 is GTSNPN and CDR2 is SVGIG (reference sequence). Trimming removed 3 bases at V and 0 bases at J, with 9 bases between. For the CDR3, the DNA is TGTGCCTGGAGGAGGCGGGATAGCAATCAGCCCCAGCATTTT. This encodes CAWRRRDSNQPQHF.

Only one count was recorded for this clone. The rearrangement links TRBV27 to TRBJ1-4, with TRBD1 identical over 8 bases. The CDR3 has 14 residues. Unmatched junction bases numbered 5, after V lost 8 bases and J lost 3 bases. Looked up from germline, CDR1 is MNHEY and CDR2 is SMNVEV (reference sequence). CDR3 nucleotides: TGTGCCAGCCGGACAGGGTGGGCTAATGAAAAACTGTTTTTT. Translated: CASRTGWANEKLFF. The full variable domain, with the rest looked up from reference TRBV27 and TRBJ1-4, is EAQVTQNPRYLITVTGKKLTVTCSQNMNHEYMSWYRQDPGLGLRQIYYSMNVEVTDKGDVPEGYKVSRKEKRNFPLILESPSPNQTSLYFCASRTGWANEKLFFGSGTQLSVL.

V is TRBV3-1 (or the pseudogene TRBV3-2) and J is TRBJ1-6; 9 bases are shared with TRBD1. With V trimmed by 5 bases and J by 9 bases, 8 bases remained unmatched. Germline V gene data show CDR1 as LGHDT and CDR2 as YNNKEL (reference sequence). The CDR3 length is 15 residues. For the CDR3, the DNA is TGTGCCAGCAGCGATCCCGGGACAGGGACTTCACCCCTCCACTTT. Its translation is CASSDPGTGTSPLHF.

The chain couples TRBV11-2 to TRBJ1-2, with D hard to call. This CDR3 is built from 11 residues. Trimming took off 2 bases at V and 5 bases at J, with 3 bases between the two ends. The V gene's germline CDR1 is SGHAT and CDR2 FQNNGV. Here the CDR3 reads CASSLIYGYTF. The CDR3 DNA reads TGTGCCAGCAGCTTAATATATGGCTACACCTTC.

This chain connects TRBV23-1 to TRBJ2-7, with TRBD2 as a possible D gene (5 bases). TRBV23-1 is marked as an open reading frame, function uncertain. Trimming pared 0 bases from V and 3 bases from J, leaving 18 bases between. The CDR3 length is 17 residues. The CDR3 sequence: CASSQSTRARGIYEQYV. The CDR3 coding sequence is TGCGCCAGCAGTCAATCTACTAGGGCCCGTGGGATCTACGAGCAGTACGTC.

This clone was seen a few times. The chain couples TRBV27 to TRBJ1-1; 9 bases are a match to TRBD1. The CDR3 runs 14 residues. The V and J ends lost 6 bases and 6 bases, in that order; junction bases with no gene match: 8. CDR1 and CDR2 (germline): MNHEY, SMNVEV (reference sequence). The CDR3 protein is CASRGQGPGAEAFF. In nucleotides, the CDR3 is TGTGCCAGCAGGGGACAGGGCCCTGGGGCTGAAGCTTTCTTT.

This clone has only one observation. The V gene is TRBV6-6, the J gene TRBJ1-6; D is unclear. CDR3 length: 16 residues. Between the trimmed V and J ends, which lost 6 bases and 0 bases, there was a span of 12 bases. CDR1 and CDR2 (germline): MNHNY, SVGAGI (reference sequence). Here the CDR3 reads CASSPPMSSYNSPLHF. The CDR3 coding sequence is TGTGCCAGCAGCCCACCTATGAGCTCCTATAATTCACCCCTCCACTTT.

V usage is TRBV4-3 and J usage is TRBJ1-1; 7 positions match TRBD1. Losses at the gene ends were 0 bases for V and 0 bases for J; bases not matched to a gene: 7. CDR1 is LGHNA, CDR2 YSLEER, per germline. This CDR3 has 17 residues. CDR3: CASSQDTTGYMNTEAFF. The CDR3 region has the DNA TGCGCCAGCAGCCAAGACACGACAGGGTACATGAACACTGAAGCTTTCTTT.

In its sample, this clone was seen a few times. V gene TRBV28 combines with J gene TRBJ1-5, with a possible D match to TRBD1 (5 bases). The CDR3 sequence is 14 residues long. V lost 5 bases to trimming and J lost 7 bases, with 15 bases between them. The germline CDR1 and CDR2 sequences are MDHEN and SYDVKM. In nucleotides, the CDR3 is TGTGCCAGCAGTCCCCGCGGGGCGGACCAGCCCCAGCATTTT. As protein: CASSPRGADQPQHF. Complete variable domain (other parts from reference TRBV28 and TRBJ1-5): DVKVTQSSRYLVKRTGEKVFLECVQDMDHENMFWYRQDPGLGLRLIYFSYDVKMKEKGDIPEGYSVSREKKERFSLILESASTNQTSMYLCASSPRGADQPQHFGDGTRLSIL.

V and J are TRBV7-9 and TRBJ2-3, with TRBD2 matching 9 bases. Germline values: CDR1 SEHNR, CDR2 FQNEAQ (reference sequence). The CDR3 consists of 16 residues. The ends lost 5 bases at V and 5 bases at J; junction bases unmatched: 11. CDR3 residues: CASSIDGGRAGDTQYF. The CDR3 DNA reads TGTGCCAGCAGCATAGATGGCGGGAGGGCCGGAGATACGCAGTATTTT.

The rearrangement links TRBV29-1 to TRBJ2-2; 11 nucleotides align to TRBD2. Germline CDR1 SQVTM, CDR2 ANQGSEA. The CDR3 is 15 residues long. Losses at the gene ends were 4 bases for V and 5 bases for J; bases not matched to a gene: 6. The CDR3 sequence: CSVGTSGSLTGELFF. For the CDR3, the DNA is TGCAGCGTTGGAACTAGCGGGAGTTTGACCGGGGAGCTGTTTTTT.

This chain uses TRBV6-5 with TRBJ2-7; 7 nucleotides line up with TRBD1. The CDR3 sequence is 15 residues long. Per germline, CDR1 MNHEY and CDR2 SVGAGI. J lost 0 bases, V lost 3 bases, and 5 bases had no gene match. CDR3 sequence (DNA): TGTGCCAGCAGTTATAGGGACAGCAGCTCCTACGAGCAGTACGTC. Protein: CASSYRDSSSYEQYV.

This chain joins TRBV7-9 and TRBJ2-7; TRBD1 matches 7 bases. The germline V gene encodes CDR1 SEHNR and CDR2 FQNEAQ (reference sequence). The CDR3 extends over 16 amino acids. V dropped 4 bases and J dropped 0; count of bases not matched to a gene: 9. CDR3 nucleotides: TGTGCCAGCAGCTGGAAAGGGGGACAGTTCTCCTACGAGCAGTACTTC. Translating gives CASSWKGGQFSYEQYF.

V usage is TRBV15 and J usage is TRBJ1-2; 9 nucleotides line up with TRBD1. Losses at the gene ends were 2 bases for V and 2 bases for J; bases not matched to a gene: 6. The germline gives CDR1 LNHNV, CDR2 YYDKDF (reference sequence). This CDR3 region has 16 residues. In nucleotides, the CDR3 is TGTGCCACCAGCAGACTGGGACAGGGCGTAAACTATGGCTACACCTTC. It yields the protein CATSRLGQGVNYGYTF.

The chain recombines TRBV27 with TRBJ2-1, with a possible D match to TRBD1 (6 bases). This CDR3 has 15 residues. Trimming removed 4 bases from V and 3 bases from J, with 13 bases in between. The germline V gene encodes CDR1 MNHEY and CDR2 SMNVEV (reference sequence). DNA for the CDR3: TGTGCCAGCAGTTCCCATAAGACAGGCTACAATGAGCAGTTCTTC. Protein product: CASSSHKTGYNEQFF.

The chain combines TRBV5-1 with TRBJ2-1, with D possibly being TRBD2 (6 bases). This CDR3 spans 13 amino acids. V lost 4 bases to trimming and J lost 3 bases, with 8 bases between them. CDR1 is SGHRS and CDR2 is YFSETQ in the germline V gene. CDR3 sequence (DNA): TGCGCCAGCAGCCCGGGGGTCTACAATGAGCAGTTCTTC. It yields the protein CASSPGVYNEQFF.

The rearrangement links TRBV27 to TRBJ2-7, with D possibly being TRBD1 (6 bases). V lost 5 bases and J lost 2, with 10 bases in between. From germline, CDR1 is MNHEY and CDR2 SMNVEV (reference sequence). This CDR3 contains 13 residues. The DNA of the CDR3 is TGTGCCAGCAGTCCGACAGGAACCTACGAGCAGTACGTC. Its translation is CASSPTGTYEQYV.

The chain is built from TRBV15 and TRBJ1-6; D ambiguous. Germline V lookup: CDR1 LNHNV, CDR2 YYDKDF (reference sequence). The CDR3 extends over 15 amino acids. V was clipped by 6 bases and J by 0 bases, with 9 bases between them. CDR3 DNA: TGTGCCACCAGTTGGAGGAGCTCCTATAATTCACCCCTCCACTTT. Translation: CATSWRSSYNSPLHF. Using reference TRBV15 and TRBJ1-6 for the parts outside the CDR3, the full variable domain is DAMVIQNPRYQVTQFGKPVTLSCSQTLNHNVMYWYQQKSSQAPKLLFHYYDKDFNNEADTPDNFQSRRPNTSFCFLDIRSPGLGDTAMYLCATSWRSSYNSPLHFGNGTRLTVT.

The chain recombines TRBV10-1 with TRBJ2-1; D might be TRBD2 (6 bases). With 8 bases removed from V and 7 bases from J, the gap between germline ends came to 18 bases. The CDR3 has 14 amino acids. CDR1 and CDR2 from the germline V gene are WNHNN and SYGVQD (reference sequence). The CDR3 region is CASSVGTQGNEQFF. In DNA form, the CDR3 reads TGCGCCAGCTCGGTGGGGACTCAGGGTAATGAGCAGTTCTTC.

The chain recombines TRBV9 with TRBJ1-2; D perhaps matches TRBD1 (5 bases). The V and J ends lost 4 bases and 8 bases respectively, with 12 bases between them. CDR1 is SGDLS and CDR2 is YYNGEE in the germline V gene. The CDR3 has 12 residues. The CDR3 reads CASSTGTGGYTF. The DNA of the CDR3 is TGTGCCAGCAGCACTGGGACTGGGGGCTACACCTTC.

This clone was picked up one time. This chain links TRBV9 with TRBJ2-5; no firm D call. The CDR3 is made up of 16 amino acids. V lost 3 bases and J 1 base, leaving 16 bases between the germline ends. The V gene's germline CDR1 is SGDLS and CDR2 YYNGEE. Here the CDR3 reads CASSAGVASAQETQYF. CDR3 sequence (DNA): TGTGCCAGCAGCGCCGGAGTTGCTTCCGCCCAAGAGACCCAGTACTTC.

This clone was observed once. The chain has TRBV2 and TRBJ1-2, with 7 bases identical to TRBD1. Trimming at V came to 6 bases and at J to 1 base, leaving 8 bases not matched to a gene. The CDR3 totals 15 residues. Germline assignment: CDR1 SNHLY and CDR2 FYNNEI. Written as DNA, the CDR3 is TGTGCCAGCAGGAAGGGGGACAGAGTTAACTATGGCTACACCTTC. Translating gives CASRKGDRVNYGYTF. The variable domain in full, completed from reference TRBV2 and TRBJ1-2, reads EPEVTQTPSHQVTQMGQEVILRCVPISNHLYFYWYRQILGQKVEFLVSFYNNEISEKSEIFDDQFSVERPDGSNFTLKIRSTKLEDSAMYFCASRKGDRVNYGYTFGSGTRLTVV.

The CDR3 bases are TGTGCCAGCAGTTCAGATAGCGGGGCCAGCGAGCAGTACGTC. It yields the protein CASSSDSGASEQYV. This chain joins TRBV27 and TRBJ2-7, with 8 bases identical to TRBD2. Trimming at V came to 4 bases and at J to 6 bases, leaving 8 bases not matched to a gene. The germline CDR1 and CDR2 sequences are MNHEY and SMNVEV (reference sequence). CDR3 length equals 14 residues.

The genes are TRBV11-3 and TRBJ2-1, with D possibly TRBD2 on 6 matching bases. Looked up from germline, CDR1 is SGHNT and CDR2 is YENEEA. This CDR3 has 15 residues. Trimming stripped 3 bases from V and 4 bases from J, with 13 bases between. In DNA, the CDR3 is TGTGCCAGCAGCTTTGTTAGCGGAGGGTACAATGAGCAGTTCTTC. This sequence encodes CASSFVSGGYNEQFF. Drawing the rest from reference TRBV11-3 and TRBJ2-1, the complete variable domain is EAGVVQSPRYKIIEKKQPVAFWCNPISGHNTLYWYLQNLGQGPELLIRYENEEAVDDSQLPKDRFSAERLKGVDSTLKIQPAELGDSAVYLCASSFVSGGYNEQFFGPGTRLTVL.

This sequence joins TRBV10-3 and TRBJ1-5; possible D gene TRBD1, 5 bases. This CDR3 contains 15 residues. Germline CDR1 reads ENHRY; CDR2 reads SYGVKD. V shed 10 bases and J shed 0 bases, with 16 bases lying between them. The CDR3 loop reads CATQAGPYSNQPQHF. Written as DNA, the CDR3 is TGTGCCACCCAAGCGGGGCCTTATAGCAATCAGCCCCAGCATTTT.

This clone appeared a single time. The chain has TRBV5-8 and TRBJ1-2; the D gene is possibly TRBD1 (6 bases). The CDR3 sequence is 12 residues long. In germline, CDR1 is SGHTS, CDR2 YDEGEE. V lost 8 bases and J lost 2, with 10 bases in between. The CDR3 sequence: CARTDRNYGYTF. CDR3 coding DNA: TGTGCCAGAACAGACAGGAACTATGGCTACACCTTC.

J is TRBJ1-1 and V is TRBV27; 10 bases fit TRBD1. The CDR3 length is 15 residues. Germline V lookup: CDR1 MNHEY, CDR2 SMNVEV (reference sequence). J was trimmed by 4 bases and V by 0 bases; bases with no gene match: 2. The CDR3 is CASSLSDRGGTEAFF. CDR3 sequence (DNA): TGTGCCAGCAGTTTATCGGACAGGGGGGGCACTGAAGCTTTCTTT.